A single sample gave rise to the 11 T cell receptor beta chains below, sequenced in a study of radiotherapy plus CTLA-4 blockade in lung cancer. The protocol was immunoSEQ multiplex PCR, while the TCRdb copy is restricted to in-frame clones and leaves out a portion. The profile shows roughly 110,000 clones, about four fifths of them singletons. The sequencing used peripheral blood, collected from a patient treated with radiotherapy plus ipilimumab. The receptors originated from a human donor with non-small cell lung cancer that progressed on radiotherapy plus ipilimumab. Some clones in this sample may be carry-over from other donors' samples.

CDR3 sequence: CASSRGLGEGYEAFF. The CDR3 DNA reads as TGTGCCAGCAGTCGCGGTTTAGGGGAGGGATACGAAGCTTTCTTT. V is TRBV7-3 and J is TRBJ1-1, with D possibly being TRBD1 (5 bases). V was pared by 6 bases and J by 8 bases, with 22 bases between. CDR1 is SGHTA and CDR2 is FQGTGA in the germline V gene. The CDR3 is 15 amino acids.

This sequence joins TRBV6-5 and TRBJ2-2; a possible D gene is TRBD1 (6 bases). Trimming took off 6 bases at V and 2 bases at J, with 10 bases between the two ends. Germline lookup yields CDR1 MNHEY and CDR2 SVGAGI. The CDR3 sequence is 14 residues long. The CDR3 bases are TGTGCCAGCAGCCGGGACACTAACACCGGGGAGCTGTTTTTT. The encoded protein is CASSRDTNTGELFF.

This rearrangement joins TRBV6-4 to TRBJ2-2; D is unclear. There are 14 residues in the CDR3. Germline V gives CDR1 MRHNA, CDR2 SNTAGT. The ends were cut back, 4 bases at V and 1 base at J, with 7 bases in the middle. The CDR3 protein is CASSAWGNTGELFF. The CDR3 DNA reads as TGTGCCAGCAGTGCTTGGGGGAACACCGGGGAGCTGTTTTTT.

With respect to this clone: Other nucleotide sequences in the sample specify the same CDR3. The chain joins TRBV7-9 to TRBJ2-3; possible D gene TRBD2, 6 bases. This CDR3 has 15 residues. Deletions cut 5 bases from V and 3 bases from J, with 15 bases between. Germline CDR1 SEHNR, CDR2 FQNEAQ (reference sequence). CDR3: CASSRPVGGTDTQYF. CDR3 nucleotides: TGTGCCAGCAGCCGCCCGGTCGGGGGAACAGATACGCAGTATTTT.

The rearrangement uses TRBV7-2 and TRBJ2-7; the D gene could be TRBD1 or TRBD2 (6 bases each). This CDR3 is built from 15 residues. Germline CDR1 reads SGHTA; CDR2 reads FQGNSA. V was clipped by 1 base and J by 4 bases, with 14 bases between them. In nucleotides, the CDR3 is TGTGCCAGCAGCTTAGGCCGGGGGCGATCGTACGAGCAGTACTTC. Translated, it gives CASSLGRGRSYEQYF. Filled out from reference TRBV7-2 and TRBJ2-7, the complete variable domain reads GAGVSQSPSNKVTEKGKDVELRCDPISGHTALYWYRQSLGQGLEFLIYFQGNSAPDKSGLPSDRFSAERTGGSVSTLTIQRTQQEDSAVYLCASSLGRGRSYEQYFGPGTRLTVT.

This clone has a single count. The chain uses TRBV4-1 and TRBJ2-5; D is unclear. The V and J ends lost 0 bases and 0 bases respectively, with 8 bases between them. Looked up from germline, CDR1 is MGHRA and CDR2 is YSYEKL. The CDR3 extends over 15 amino acids. CDR3 protein: CASSQDRVYQETQYF. CDR3 coding DNA: TGCGCCAGCAGCCAAGATCGGGTCTACCAAGAGACCCAGTACTTC.

V gene TRBV27 combines with J gene TRBJ1-1, with D tentatively TRBD1 (6 bases). The CDR3 contains 18 residues. In germline, CDR1 is MNHEY, CDR2 SMNVEV (reference sequence). V was cut by 0 bases and J by 6 bases, with 23 bases left in between. The CDR3 DNA is TGTGCCAGCAGTTTATCGAGCTTTCTGGGGGCTCTTGAACCTGAAGCTTTCTTT. It encodes CASSLSSFLGALEPEAFF.

CDR3 sequence (DNA): TGTGCCAGCAGCCTACAGGGTACGGAGACCCAGTACTTC. It encodes CASSLQGTETQYF. The V and J genes are TRBV2 and TRBJ2-5; possible D gene TRBD1, 6 bases. The CDR3 covers 13 residues. Trimming took off 6 bases at V and 5 bases at J, with 13 bases between the two ends. In germline, CDR1 is SNHLY, CDR2 FYNNEI.

The chain links TRBV19 to TRBJ2-2, with 8 nucleotides matching TRBD1. V lost 6 bases, J lost 1 base, and 1 base stayed unmatched. The CDR3 runs to 14 residues. Germline CDR1 is LNHDA and CDR2 is SQIVND (reference sequence). Here the CDR3 DNA reads TGTGCCAGTAGCGACAGGGGGAACACCGGGGAGCTGTTTTTT. It specifies CASSDRGNTGELFF.

V usage is TRBV5-5 and J usage is TRBJ1-5; no clear D gene. CDR3 length equals 14 residues. The germline V and J ends were trimmed by 1 base and 5 bases, with 10 bases remaining between them. Germline V CDR1 and CDR2: SGHKS, YYEKEE (reference sequence). The CDR3 coding sequence is TGTGCCAGCAGCTTGTCCGGGAACTATCAGCCCCAGCATTTT. This codes for CASSLSGNYQPQHF. The full variable domain, with the rest looked up from reference TRBV5-5 and TRBJ1-5, is DAGVTQSPTHLIKTRGQQVTLRCSPISGHKSVSWYQQVLGQGPQFIFQYYEKEERGRGNFPDRFSARQFPNYSSELNVNALLLGDSALYLCASSLSGNYQPQHFGDGTRLSIL.

The chain joins TRBV7-2 to TRBJ1-5; D is uncertain. The V end was cut by 1 base, the J end by 7 bases, with 11 bases between. Germline V gives CDR1 SGHTA, CDR2 FQGNSA. This CDR3 is built from 14 residues. CDR3 loop: CASSLVRVGQPQHF. The CDR3 DNA is TGTGCCAGCAGCTTAGTCCGGGTCGGACAGCCCCAGCATTTT.